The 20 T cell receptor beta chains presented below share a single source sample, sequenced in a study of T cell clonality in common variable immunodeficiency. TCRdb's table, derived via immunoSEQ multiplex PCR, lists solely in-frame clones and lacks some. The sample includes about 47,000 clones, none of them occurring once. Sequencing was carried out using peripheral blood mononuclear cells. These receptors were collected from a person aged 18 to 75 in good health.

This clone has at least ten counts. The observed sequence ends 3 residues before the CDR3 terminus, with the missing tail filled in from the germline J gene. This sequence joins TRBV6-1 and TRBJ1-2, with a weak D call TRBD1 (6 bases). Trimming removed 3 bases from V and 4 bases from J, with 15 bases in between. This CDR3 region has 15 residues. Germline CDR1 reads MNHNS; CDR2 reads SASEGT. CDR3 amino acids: CASSDSGTPLYGYTF. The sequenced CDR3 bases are TGTGCCAGCAGTGATTCCGGGACACCCCTCTATGGC.

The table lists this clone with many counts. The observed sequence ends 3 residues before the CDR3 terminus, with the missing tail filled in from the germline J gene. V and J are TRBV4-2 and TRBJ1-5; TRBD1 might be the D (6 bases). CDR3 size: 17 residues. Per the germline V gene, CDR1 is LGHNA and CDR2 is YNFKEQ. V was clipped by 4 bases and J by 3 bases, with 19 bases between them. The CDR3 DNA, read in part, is TGTGCCAGCAGCCTATGGAATGTGGCAGGGGACAATCAGCCC. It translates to CASSLWNVAGDNQP. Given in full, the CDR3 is CASSLWNVAGDNQPQHF.

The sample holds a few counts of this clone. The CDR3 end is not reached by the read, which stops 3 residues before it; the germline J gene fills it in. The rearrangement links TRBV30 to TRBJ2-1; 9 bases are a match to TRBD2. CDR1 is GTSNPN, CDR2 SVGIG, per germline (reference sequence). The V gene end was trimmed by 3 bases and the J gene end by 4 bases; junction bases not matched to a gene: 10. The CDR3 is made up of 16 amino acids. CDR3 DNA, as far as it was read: TGTGCCTGGAGCGCCCGACTAGCGGATGATTACAATGAG. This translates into CAWSARLADDYNE. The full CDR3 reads CAWSARLADDYNEQFF.

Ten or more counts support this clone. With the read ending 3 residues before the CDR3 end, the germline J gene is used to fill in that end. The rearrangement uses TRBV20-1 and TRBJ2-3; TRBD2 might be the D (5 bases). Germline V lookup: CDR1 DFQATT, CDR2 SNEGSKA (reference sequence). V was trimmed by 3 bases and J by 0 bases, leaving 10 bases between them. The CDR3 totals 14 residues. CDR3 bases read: TGCAGTGCTAGGTTAAGGACTAGCACAGATACG. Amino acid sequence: CSARLRTSTDT. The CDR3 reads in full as CSARLRTSTDTQYF.

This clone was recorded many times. The covered CDR3 bases are TGTGCCAGCAGCGAAACGACTAGCGGGACAGATACG. It is translated as CASSETTSGTDT. The whole CDR3 region reads CASSETTSGTDTQYF. The V gene is TRBV6-4, the J gene TRBJ2-3; TRBD2 agrees at 10 bases. Read sequence stops 3 residues before the CDR3 end, and the germline J gene provides the missing end. Germline V CDR1 and CDR2: MRHNA, SNTAGT. V shed 6 bases, J shed 3 bases, and the junction held 6 bases outside the gene matches. The CDR3 has 15 residues.

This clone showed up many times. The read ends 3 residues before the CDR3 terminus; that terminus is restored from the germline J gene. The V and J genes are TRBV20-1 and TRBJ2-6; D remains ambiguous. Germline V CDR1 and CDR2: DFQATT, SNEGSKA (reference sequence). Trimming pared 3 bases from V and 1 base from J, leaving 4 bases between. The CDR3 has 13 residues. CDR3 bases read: TGCAGTGCTAGCGGGTCTGGGGCCAACGTC. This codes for CSASGSGANV. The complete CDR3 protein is CSASGSGANVLTF.

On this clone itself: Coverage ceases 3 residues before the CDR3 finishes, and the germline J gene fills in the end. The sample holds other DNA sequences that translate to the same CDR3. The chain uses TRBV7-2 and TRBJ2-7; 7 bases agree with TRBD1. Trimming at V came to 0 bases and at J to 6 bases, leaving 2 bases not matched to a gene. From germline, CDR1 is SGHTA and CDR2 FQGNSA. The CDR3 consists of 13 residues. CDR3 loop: CASSLARDSEQYF. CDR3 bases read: TGTGCCAGCAGCTTAGCGAGGGACAGCGAG. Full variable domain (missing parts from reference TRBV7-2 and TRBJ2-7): GAGVSQSPSNKVTEKGKDVELRCDPISGHTALYWYRQSLGQGLEFLIYFQGNSAPDKSGLPSDRFSAERTGGSVSTLTIQRTQQEDSAVYLCASSLARDSEQYFGPGTRLTVT.

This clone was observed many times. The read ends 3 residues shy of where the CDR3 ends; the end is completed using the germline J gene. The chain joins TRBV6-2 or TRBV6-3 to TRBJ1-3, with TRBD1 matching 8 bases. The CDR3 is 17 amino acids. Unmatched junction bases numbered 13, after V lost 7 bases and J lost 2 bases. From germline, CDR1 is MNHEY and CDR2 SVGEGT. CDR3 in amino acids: CASTPDRGEWPGNTIYF. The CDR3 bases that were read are TGTGCCAGCACCCCAGACAGGGGAGAGTGGCCTGGAAACACC.

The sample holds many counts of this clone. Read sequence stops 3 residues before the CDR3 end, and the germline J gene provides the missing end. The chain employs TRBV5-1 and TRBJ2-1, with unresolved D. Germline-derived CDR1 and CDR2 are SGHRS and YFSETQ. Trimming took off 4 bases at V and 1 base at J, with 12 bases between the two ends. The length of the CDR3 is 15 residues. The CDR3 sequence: CASSPTLESYNEQFF. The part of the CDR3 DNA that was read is TGCGCCAGCAGCCCCACCCTAGAATCCTACAATGAG.

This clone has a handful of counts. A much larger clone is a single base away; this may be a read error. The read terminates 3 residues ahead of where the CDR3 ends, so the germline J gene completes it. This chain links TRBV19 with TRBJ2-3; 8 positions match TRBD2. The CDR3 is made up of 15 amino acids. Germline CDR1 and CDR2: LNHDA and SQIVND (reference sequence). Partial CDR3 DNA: TGTGCCAGTAGTATTCCCGGGGGGGGCTGGGAGACG. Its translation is CASSIPGGGWET. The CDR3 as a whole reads CASSIPGGGWETQYF. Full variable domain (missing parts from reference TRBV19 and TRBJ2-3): DGGITQSPKYLFRKEGQNVTLSCEQNLNHDAMYWYRQDPGQGLRLIYYSQIVNDFQKGDIAEGYSVSREKKESFPLTVTSAQKNPTAFYLCASSIPGGGWETQYFGPGTRLTVL.

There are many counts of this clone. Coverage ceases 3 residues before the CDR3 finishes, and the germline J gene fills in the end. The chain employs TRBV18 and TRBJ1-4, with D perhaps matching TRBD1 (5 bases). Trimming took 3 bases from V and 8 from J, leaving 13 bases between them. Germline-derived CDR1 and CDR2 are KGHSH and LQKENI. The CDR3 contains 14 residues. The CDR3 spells CASSPKGIQEKLFF. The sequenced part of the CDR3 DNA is TGTGCCAGCTCACCGAAGGGGATTCAGGAAAAA.

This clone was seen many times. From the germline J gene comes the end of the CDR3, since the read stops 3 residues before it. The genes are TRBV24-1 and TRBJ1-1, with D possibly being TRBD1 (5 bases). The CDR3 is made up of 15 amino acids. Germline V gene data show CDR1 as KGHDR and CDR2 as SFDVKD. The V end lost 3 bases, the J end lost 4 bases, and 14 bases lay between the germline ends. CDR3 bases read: TGTGCCACCAGTGATCTCAGGGAGAGGTGCACTGAA. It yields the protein CATSDLRERCTE. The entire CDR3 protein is CATSDLRERCTEAFF.

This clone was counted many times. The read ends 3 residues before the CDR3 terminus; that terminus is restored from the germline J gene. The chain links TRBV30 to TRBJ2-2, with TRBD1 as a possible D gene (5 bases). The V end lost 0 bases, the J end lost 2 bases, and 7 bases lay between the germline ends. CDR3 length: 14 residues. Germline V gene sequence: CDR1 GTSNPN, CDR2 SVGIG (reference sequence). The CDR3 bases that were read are TGTGCCTGGAGTGTCAGGGCAAACACCGGGGAG. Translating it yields CAWSVRANTGE. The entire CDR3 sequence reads CAWSVRANTGELFF.

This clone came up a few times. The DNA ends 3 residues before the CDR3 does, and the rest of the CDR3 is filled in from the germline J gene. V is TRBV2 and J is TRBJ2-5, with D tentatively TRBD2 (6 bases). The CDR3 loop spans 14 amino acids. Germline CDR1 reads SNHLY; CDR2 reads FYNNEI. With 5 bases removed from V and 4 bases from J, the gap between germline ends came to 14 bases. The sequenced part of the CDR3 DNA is TGTGCCAGCAGTAGCCGCGGGGTCGGAGAGACC. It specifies CASSSRGVGET. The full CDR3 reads CASSSRGVGETQYF. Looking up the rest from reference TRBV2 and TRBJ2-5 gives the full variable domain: EPEVTQTPSHQVTQMGQEVILRCVPISNHLYFYWYRQILGQKVEFLVSFYNNEISEKSEIFDDQFSVERPDGSNFTLKIRSTKLEDSAMYFCASSSRGVGETQYFGPGTRLLVL.

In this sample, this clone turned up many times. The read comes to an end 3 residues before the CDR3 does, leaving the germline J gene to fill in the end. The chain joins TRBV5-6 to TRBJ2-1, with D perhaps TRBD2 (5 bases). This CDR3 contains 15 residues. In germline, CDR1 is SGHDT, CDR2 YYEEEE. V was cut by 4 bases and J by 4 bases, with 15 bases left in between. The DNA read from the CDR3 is TGTGCCAGCAGCCCCGTAGCGCAATATTACAATGAG. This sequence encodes CASSPVAQYYNE. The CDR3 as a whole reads CASSPVAQYYNEQFF.

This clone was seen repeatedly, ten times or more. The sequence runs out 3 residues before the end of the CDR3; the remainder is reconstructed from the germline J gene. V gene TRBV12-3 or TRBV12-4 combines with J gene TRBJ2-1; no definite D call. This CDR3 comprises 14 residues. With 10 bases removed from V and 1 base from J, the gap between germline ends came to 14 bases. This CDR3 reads CATTRWPSYNEQFF. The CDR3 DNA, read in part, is TGTGCCACCACCAGGTGGCCTTCCTACAATGAG.

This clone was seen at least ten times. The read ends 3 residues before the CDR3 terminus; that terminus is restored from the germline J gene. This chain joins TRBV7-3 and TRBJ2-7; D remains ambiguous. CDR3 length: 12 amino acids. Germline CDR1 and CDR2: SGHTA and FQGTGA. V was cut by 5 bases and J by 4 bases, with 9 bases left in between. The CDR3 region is CASSRDGYEQYF. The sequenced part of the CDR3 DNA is TGTGCCAGCAGCAGAGACGGGTACGAG.

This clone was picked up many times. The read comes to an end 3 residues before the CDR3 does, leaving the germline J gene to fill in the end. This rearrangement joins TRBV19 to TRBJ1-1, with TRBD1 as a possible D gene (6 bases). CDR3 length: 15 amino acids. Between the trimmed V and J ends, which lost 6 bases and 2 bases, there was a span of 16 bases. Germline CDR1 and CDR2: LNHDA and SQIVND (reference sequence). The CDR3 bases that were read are TGTGCCAGTAGAGAGGGGGGGTTAGACAACACTGAA. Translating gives CASREGGLDNTE. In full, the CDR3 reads CASREGGLDNTEAFF.

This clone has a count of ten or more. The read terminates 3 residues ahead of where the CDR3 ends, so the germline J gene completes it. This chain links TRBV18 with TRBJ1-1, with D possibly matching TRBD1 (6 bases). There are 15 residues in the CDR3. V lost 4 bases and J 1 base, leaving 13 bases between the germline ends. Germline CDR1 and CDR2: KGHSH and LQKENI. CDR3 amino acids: CASSLHRDTNTEAFF. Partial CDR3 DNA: TGTGCCAGCTCACTTCACCGGGACACGAACACTGAA.

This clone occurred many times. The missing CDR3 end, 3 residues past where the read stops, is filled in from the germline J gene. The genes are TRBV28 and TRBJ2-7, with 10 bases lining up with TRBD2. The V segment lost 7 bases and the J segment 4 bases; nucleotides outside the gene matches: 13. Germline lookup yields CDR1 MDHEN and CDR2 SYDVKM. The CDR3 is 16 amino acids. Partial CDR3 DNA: TGTGCCAGCACCCTAGGGGCTAGCGGGAGAACTTACGAG. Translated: CASTLGASGRTYE. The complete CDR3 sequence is CASTLGASGRTYEQYF.